This TCR beta chain was recorded in a study of blood T cell repertoires in COVID-19. This clone was recorded once. Source study methods: Estimated nucleated cell counts came from reference gene primer amplification. This table comes from immunoSEQ multiplex PCR, and its TCRdb copy is limited to in-frame clones, with some not included. V and J calls and clone size are those listed in that table; D and trimming were worked out from the DNA. The sample lists 150,000 to 200,000 clones, around 82% occurring once. Germline V gene lookup returns CDR1 SNHLY and CDR2 FYNNEI. The CDR3 loop spans 15 amino acids. V lost 5 bases, J lost 0 bases, and 10 bases lay in between. For recovered donors of Cohort 3, there were two negative PCRs, clearance, or symptom resolution.

This chain joins TRBV2 and TRBJ2-2; D call uncertain. Sequenced material: PBMCs or T cells enriched from blood (not recorded which). The sequence derives from a middle-aged man who had recovered from COVID-19. CDR3 amino acids: CASSITATNTGELFF. CDR3 sequence (DNA): TGTGCCAGCAGTATTACAGCCACGAACACCGGGGAGCTGTTTTTT. Full variable domain (outside the CDR3, taken from reference TRBV2 and TRBJ2-2): EPEVTQTPSHQVTQMGQEVILRCVPISNHLYFYWYRQILGQKVEFLVSFYNNEISEKSEIFDDQFSVERPDGSNFTLKIRSTKLEDSAMYFCASSITATNTGELFFGEGSRLTVL.